The 14 T cell receptor beta chains in this list originate from one sample, sequenced in a study of blood T cell repertoires in COVID-19. TCRdb's table, derived via immunoSEQ multiplex PCR, lists solely in-frame clones and lacks some. The table records around 60,000 clones, roughly 83% of them present only once. The sequencing sample was made of peripheral blood. These TCRs come from a man in his fifties or sixties with COVID-19, enrolled during active disease.

The table lists this clone with a count of one. The rearrangement links TRBV4-2 to TRBJ2-3; 9 bases are shared with TRBD2. V was pared by 0 bases and J by 4 bases, with 11 bases of the junction left unmatched. Germline V gives CDR1 LGHNA, CDR2 YNFKEQ. The CDR3 covers 18 residues. CDR3 amino acids: CASSQEAGTSSGSDTQYF. As DNA, the CDR3 is TGTGCCAGCAGCCAAGAAGCCGGGACTAGCAGCGGCTCAGATACGCAGTATTTT.

This rearrangement joins TRBV5-4 to TRBJ1-6, with 7 bases that match TRBD1. J gave up 10 bases and V 0 bases, and 7 bases lay outside the gene matches. Per germline, CDR1 SGHNT and CDR2 YYREEE (reference sequence). The CDR3 spans 15 residues. CDR3 protein: CASSLDRGLGSPLHF. As DNA, the CDR3 is TGTGCCAGCAGCTTGGACAGGGGATTAGGGTCACCCCTCCACTTT.

The V call is TRBV24-1, the J call TRBJ2-2; D gene uncertain. V lost 3 bases and J lost 4, with 5 bases in between. This CDR3 is 13 amino acids long. Germline V gives CDR1 KGHDR, CDR2 SFDVKD. CDR3 sequence reads: CATSDTTTGELFF. In DNA form, the CDR3 reads TGTGCCACCAGTGATACTACCACCGGGGAGCTGTTTTTT.

V gene TRBV2 combines with J gene TRBJ2-7; TRBD1 might be the D (5 bases). V lost 5 bases and J 3 bases, leaving 26 bases between the germline ends. Germline CDR1 SNHLY, CDR2 FYNNEI. This CDR3 spans 18 amino acids. CDR3 bases: TGTGCCAGCAGTCGACAGTCTAACAACCCGATCACGGTCTACGAGCAGTACTTC. Protein: CASSRQSNNPITVYEQYF.

The chain uses TRBV30 and TRBJ2-2; 9 positions agree with TRBD1. The CDR3 has 16 amino acids. J lost 3 bases, V lost 3 bases, and 8 bases had no gene match. Germline V CDR1 and CDR2: GTSNPN, SVGIG (reference sequence). CDR3 loop: CAWRLPGQGYTGELFF. The CDR3 DNA is TGTGCCTGGAGGTTGCCCGGACAGGGGTACACCGGGGAGCTGTTTTTT.

The V call is TRBV5-1, the J call TRBJ1-2; unclear D gene. Per the germline V gene, CDR1 is SGHRS and CDR2 is YFSETQ. V was pared by 3 bases and J by 4 bases, with 16 bases between. The CDR3 sequence is 15 residues long. The CDR3 loop is CASSSNSPLSYGYTF. The CDR3 nucleotides read TGCGCCAGCAGCTCGAACTCCCCCCTTAGCTATGGCTACACCTTC.

The chain combines TRBV12-5 with TRBJ1-2; 7 bases are shared with TRBD1. Germline-derived CDR1 and CDR2 are LGHNT and FRNRAP. With 3 bases clipped from V and 4 bases from J, the junction kept 17 bases outside the gene matches. This CDR3 contains 18 residues. The DNA for the CDR3 is TGTGCTAGTGGTTTAGCCCAGGGGGGAAACAGGTGGATCTATGGCTACACCTTC. It yields the protein CASGLAQGGNRWIYGYTF. The full variable domain, in which reference TRBV12-5 and TRBJ1-2 provide the parts outside the CDR3, is DARVTQTPRHKVTEMGQEVTMRCQPILGHNTVFWYRQTMMQGLELLAYFRNRAPLDDSGMPKDRFSAEMPDATLATLKIQPSEPRDSAVYFCASGLAQGGNRWIYGYTFGSGTRLTVV.

V is TRBV5-4 and J is TRBJ1-2; TRBD1 matches at 8 bases. The CDR3 runs 16 residues. The germline CDR1 and CDR2 sequences are SGHNT and YYREEE (reference sequence). V gave up 4 bases and J gave up 7 bases; unmatched junction bases: 15. For the CDR3, the DNA is TGTGCCAGCAGCGTACCTCGGGACAGGAGCCCTCGTGGCTACACCTTC. Residues: CASSVPRDRSPRGYTF.

This chain connects TRBV12-5 to TRBJ2-2; D might be TRBD2 (6 bases). CDR1 LGHNT and CDR2 FRNRAP come from the germline V gene. Trimming took 4 bases from V and 8 from J, leaving 26 bases between them. The CDR3 length is 18 residues. The CDR3 spells CASGSRLPREWETGELFF. For the CDR3, the DNA is TGTGCTAGTGGTTCCCGGCTGCCCCGGGAGTGGGAAACAGGGGAGCTGTTTTTT.

This chain's CDR3 is CASRVGGYTEAFF. The CDR3 coding sequence is TGTGCCAGCAGAGTTGGAGGGTACACTGAAGCTTTCTTT. V and J are TRBV2 and TRBJ1-1; no reliable D call. The CDR3 sequence is 13 residues long. V was pared by 6 bases and J by 3 bases, with 11 bases between. The germline gives CDR1 SNHLY, CDR2 FYNNEI.

The chain joins TRBV5-5 to TRBJ2-3, with D perhaps matching TRBD1 (5 bases). Trimming pared 4 bases from V and 4 bases from J, leaving 10 bases between. This CDR3 is built from 13 residues. Germline V CDR1 and CDR2: SGHKS, YYEKEE (reference sequence). The CDR3 sequence: CASSLTVPDTQYF. The CDR3 DNA sequence: TGTGCCAGCAGCCTGACAGTACCAGATACGCAGTATTTT.

The V and J genes are TRBV19 and TRBJ1-2; 7 bases map to TRBD1. From germline, CDR1 is LNHDA and CDR2 SQIVND (reference sequence). The CDR3 runs to 15 residues. V dropped 3 bases and J dropped 0; count of bases not matched to a gene: 4. The CDR3 DNA sequence: TGTGCCAGTAGTATTGGGACAGTGGCTAACTATGGCTACACCTTC. Translation gives CASSIGTVANYGYTF.

The chain couples TRBV12-3 or TRBV12-4 to TRBJ1-1; D uncertain. V lost 7 bases to trimming and J lost 1 base, with 10 bases between them. This CDR3 comprises 13 residues. For the CDR3, the DNA is TGTGCCAGCATTGCAAGGAGGAACACTGAAGCTTTCTTT. Amino acid sequence: CASIARRNTEAFF.

The gene calls are TRBV7-3 and TRBJ2-3; TRBD2 is a possible D gene (5 bases). The V gene's germline CDR1 is SGHTA and CDR2 FQGTGA. The CDR3 length is 13 residues. V was clipped by 5 bases and J by 6 bases, with 12 bases between them. CDR3 residues: CASSPLPGDTQYF. The CDR3 region has the DNA TGTGCCAGCAGCCCCCTCCCGGGGGATACGCAGTATTTT.